The rows below give T cell receptor beta chains drawn from one sample of a study of shared clonotypes between healthy human individuals. Only in-frame clones appear in the TCRdb table, and some are missing; sequencing was by immunoSEQ multiplex PCR. The sample records 2 million to 3 million clones, approximately 92% being singletons. Input material: naive CD4+ T cells sorted from blood. The receptor source for this set is a young man in good health. CDR3s include the opening cysteine and the closing phenylalanine or tryptophan. A D gene is named only where the DNA matches it firmly. Clone size is shown for a subset of rows, as once, few, many or a class of expanded clone.

j_gene: TRBJ2-7; v_gene: TRBV9; abundance: once; d_gene: NA; CDR3aa: CASSVGGAREQYF; CDR3nt: TGTGCCAGCAGCGTAGGTGGGGCGCGCGAGCAGTACTTC
j_gene: TRBJ1-1; v_gene: TRBV20-1; abundance: NA; d_gene: NA; CDR3aa: CSAGAYTEAFF; CDR3nt: TGCAGTGCTGGAGCCTACACTGAAGCTTTCTTT
j_gene: TRBJ1-3; v_gene: TRBV7-8; abundance: NA; d_gene: NA; CDR3aa: CASSFGQLSGNTIYF; CDR3nt: TGTGCCAGCAGCTTCGGACAGCTCTCTGGAAACACCATATATTTT
j_gene: TRBJ2-1; v_gene: TRBV11-2; abundance: NA; d_gene: TRBD1; CDR3aa: CASSLDRLLGQGTNEQFF; CDR3nt: TGTGCCAGCAGCTTAGATAGGTTACTAGGACAGGGTACCAATGAGCAGTTCTTC
j_gene: TRBJ2-2; v_gene: TRBV4-3; abundance: NA; d_gene: TRBD2; CDR3aa: CASSQDLAGAGELFF; CDR3nt: TGCGCCAGCAGCCAAGACCTAGCGGGCGCCGGGGAGCTGTTTTTT
j_gene: TRBJ1-5; v_gene: TRBV5-1; abundance: NA; d_gene: NA; CDR3aa: CASSLAGGLNQPQHF; CDR3nt: TGCGCCAGCAGCTTGGCAGGAGGCCTCAATCAGCCCCAGCATTTT
j_gene: TRBJ1-2; v_gene: TRBV9; abundance: once; d_gene: NA; CDR3aa: CASSASSRDYGYTF; CDR3nt: TGTGCCAGCAGCGCCAGCTCCAGGGACTATGGCTACACCTTC
j_gene: TRBJ1-1; v_gene: TRBV7-8; abundance: NA; d_gene: TRBD1; CDR3aa: CASSTGQANTEAFF; CDR3nt: TGTGCCAGCAGCACGGGACAGGCGAACACTGAAGCTTTCTTT
j_gene: TRBJ1-2; v_gene: TRBV28; abundance: NA; d_gene: NA; CDR3aa: CASGINYGYTF; CDR3nt: TGTGCCAGCGGCATTAACTATGGCTACACCTTC
j_gene: TRBJ2-5; v_gene: TRBV2; abundance: NA; d_gene: TRBD1; CDR3aa: CASSEGQVGGPETQYF; CDR3nt: TGTGCCAGCAGTGAGGGTCAGGTAGGGGGCCCAGAGACCCAGTACTTC
j_gene: TRBJ2-7; v_gene: TRBV7-2; abundance: NA; d_gene: NA; CDR3aa: CASSHTPQGLSEQYF; CDR3nt: TGTGCCAGCAGCCACACCCCTCAAGGTCTAAGCGAGCAGTACTTC
j_gene: TRBJ1-2; v_gene: TRBV6-1; abundance: NA; d_gene: TRBD1; CDR3aa: CASTERQGGYGYTF; CDR3nt: TGTGCCAGCACCGAGAGACAGGGGGGCTATGGCTACACCTTC
j_gene: TRBJ2-7; v_gene: TRBV29-1; abundance: NA; d_gene: NA; CDR3aa: CSLTPVINEQYF; CDR3nt: TGCAGCCTAACTCCGGTAATTAACGAGCAGTACTTC
j_gene: TRBJ1-5; v_gene: TRBV2; abundance: NA; d_gene: NA; CDR3aa: CASSADSPPQHF; CDR3nt: TGTGCCAGCAGCGCCGACAGTCCGCCCCAGCATTTT
j_gene: TRBJ1-2; v_gene: TRBV6-5; abundance: NA; d_gene: NA; CDR3aa: CASRNMVSGYGYTF; CDR3nt: TGTGCCAGCAGGAACATGGTATCAGGGTATGGCTACACCTTC
j_gene: TRBJ2-3; v_gene: TRBV19; abundance: NA; d_gene: NA; CDR3aa: CASPNVPKPGTDTQYF; CDR3nt: TGTGCCAGTCCAAACGTACCAAAGCCTGGCACAGATACGCAGTATTTT